The entry that follows covers one TCR beta chain sequence. This sample was taken from a study of T-cell memory formation after mild COVID-19. TCRdb called the 5' RACE reads again in MiXCR, with one record for every CDR3 protein. The sample includes about 290,000 distinct CDR3 sequences, about 15% of them seen just once. This CDR3 is 12 amino acids long. V gave up 0 bases and J gave up 9 bases; unmatched junction bases: 1. The V gene's germline CDR1 is SGDLS and CDR2 YYNGEE. The TCR comes from a man between 18 and 35 years old who had mild COVID-19 (a few samples of this study predate the infection). Cell type and time point are not known. Sequencing used PBMCs or a T cell subset sorted from them (not recorded which). The rearrangement uses TRBV9 and TRBJ2-3, with TRBD2 identical over 7 bases. CDR3 coding DNA: TGTGCCAGCAGCGTAGCGGGGGGAACGCAGTATTTT. It specifies CASSVAGGTQYF.